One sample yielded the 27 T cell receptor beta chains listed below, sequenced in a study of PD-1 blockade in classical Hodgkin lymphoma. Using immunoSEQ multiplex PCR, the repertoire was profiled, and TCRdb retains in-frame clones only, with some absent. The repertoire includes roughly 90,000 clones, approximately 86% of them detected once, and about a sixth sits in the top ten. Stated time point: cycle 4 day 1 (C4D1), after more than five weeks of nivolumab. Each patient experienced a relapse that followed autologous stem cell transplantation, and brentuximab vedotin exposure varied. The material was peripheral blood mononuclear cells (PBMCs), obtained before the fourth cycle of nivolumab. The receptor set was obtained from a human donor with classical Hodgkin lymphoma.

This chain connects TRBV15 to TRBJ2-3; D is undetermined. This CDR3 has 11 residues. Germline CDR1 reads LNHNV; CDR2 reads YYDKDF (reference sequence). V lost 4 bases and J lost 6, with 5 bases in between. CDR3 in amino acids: CATSIDDTQYF. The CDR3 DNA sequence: TGTGCCACCAGCATAGACGATACGCAGTATTTT.

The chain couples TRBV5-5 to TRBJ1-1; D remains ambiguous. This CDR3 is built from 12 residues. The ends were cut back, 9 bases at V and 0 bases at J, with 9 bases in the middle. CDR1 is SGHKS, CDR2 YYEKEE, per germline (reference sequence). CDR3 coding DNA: TGTGCCACCACTAACCTGAACACTGAAGCTTTCTTT. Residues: CATTNLNTEAFF. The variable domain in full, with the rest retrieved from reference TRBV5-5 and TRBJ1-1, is DAGVTQSPTHLIKTRGQQVTLRCSPISGHKSVSWYQQVLGQGPQFIFQYYEKEERGRGNFPDRFSARQFPNYSSELNVNALLLGDSALYLCATTNLNTEAFFGQGTRLTVV.

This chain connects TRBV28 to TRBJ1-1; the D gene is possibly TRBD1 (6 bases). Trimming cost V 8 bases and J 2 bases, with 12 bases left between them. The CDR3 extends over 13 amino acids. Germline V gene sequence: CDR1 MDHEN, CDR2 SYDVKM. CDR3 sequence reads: CASRWGANTEAFF. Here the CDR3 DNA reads TGTGCCAGCCGGTGGGGGGCCAACACTGAAGCTTTCTTT.

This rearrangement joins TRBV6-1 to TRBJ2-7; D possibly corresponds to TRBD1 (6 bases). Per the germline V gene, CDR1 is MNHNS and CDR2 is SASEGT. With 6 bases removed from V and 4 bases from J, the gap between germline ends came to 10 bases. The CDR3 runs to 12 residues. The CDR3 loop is CASRDRPYEQYF. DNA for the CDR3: TGTGCCAGCAGGGACAGACCTTACGAGCAGTACTTC.

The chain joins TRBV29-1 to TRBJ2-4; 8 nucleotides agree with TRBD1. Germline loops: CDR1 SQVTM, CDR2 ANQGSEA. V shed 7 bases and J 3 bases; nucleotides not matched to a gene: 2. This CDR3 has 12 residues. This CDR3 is CSGGQDKNIQYF. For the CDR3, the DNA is TGCAGCGGGGGACAGGACAAAAACATTCAGTACTTC.

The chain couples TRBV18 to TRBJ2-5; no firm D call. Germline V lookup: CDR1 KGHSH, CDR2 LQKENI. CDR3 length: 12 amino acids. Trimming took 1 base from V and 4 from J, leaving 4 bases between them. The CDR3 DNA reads TGTGCCAGCTCACCACGGGGAGAGACCCAGTACTTC. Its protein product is CASSPRGETQYF.

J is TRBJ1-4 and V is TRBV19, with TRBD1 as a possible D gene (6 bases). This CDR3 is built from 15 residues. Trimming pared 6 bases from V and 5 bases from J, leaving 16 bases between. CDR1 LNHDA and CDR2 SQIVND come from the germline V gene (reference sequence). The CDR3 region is CASSTQGGGNEKLFF. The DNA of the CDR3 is TGTGCCAGTAGCACACAGGGCGGGGGAAATGAAAAACTGTTTTTT.

The CDR3 DNA follows: TGTGCCAGTGCTGAAAGACTCGGGACTAGCGGGAGAAGCGGGGAGCTGTTTTTT. This codes for CASAERLGTSGRSGELFF. This rearrangement joins TRBV19 to TRBJ2-2; 14 nucleotides align to TRBD2. The CDR3 length is 18 residues. Germline CDR1 is LNHDA and CDR2 is SQIVND (reference sequence). V lost 8 bases and J lost 7; bases outside the gene matches: 15.

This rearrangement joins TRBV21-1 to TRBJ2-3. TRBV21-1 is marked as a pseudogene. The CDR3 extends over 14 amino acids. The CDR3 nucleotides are TGTGCCAGCAGCAGCCCACCGGATCCGGATACGCAGTATTTT. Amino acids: CASSSPPDPDTQYF.

CDR3 residues: CASSLRTSGETQYF. Written as DNA, the CDR3 is TGTGCCAGCAGCTTGAGAACTAGCGGGGAGACCCAGTACTTC. The chain uses TRBV5-4 and TRBJ2-5; 9 bases fit TRBD2. The ends lost 1 base at V and 5 bases at J; junction bases unmatched: 3. The CDR3 covers 14 residues. The germline V gene encodes CDR1 SGHNT and CDR2 YYREEE (reference sequence).

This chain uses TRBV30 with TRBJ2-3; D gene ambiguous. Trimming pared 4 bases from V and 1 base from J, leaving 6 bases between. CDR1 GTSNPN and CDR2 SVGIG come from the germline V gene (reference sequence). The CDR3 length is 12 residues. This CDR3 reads CAWNSGTDTQYF. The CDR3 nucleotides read TGTGCCTGGAACTCAGGCACAGATACGCAGTATTTT.

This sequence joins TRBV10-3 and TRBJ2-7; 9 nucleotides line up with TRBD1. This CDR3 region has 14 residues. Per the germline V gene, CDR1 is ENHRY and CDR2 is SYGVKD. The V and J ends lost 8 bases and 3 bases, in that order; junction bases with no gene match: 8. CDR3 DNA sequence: TGTGCCATCGGAAAACAGGGGGCGGACTACGAGCAGTACTTC. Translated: CAIGKQGADYEQYF.

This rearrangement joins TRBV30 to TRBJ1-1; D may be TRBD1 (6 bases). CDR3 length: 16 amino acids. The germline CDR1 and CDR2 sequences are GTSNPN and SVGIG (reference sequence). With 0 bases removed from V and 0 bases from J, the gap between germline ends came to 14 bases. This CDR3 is CAWSVGGGRLNTEAFF. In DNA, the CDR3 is TGTGCCTGGAGTGTTGGCGGGGGGCGTTTGAACACTGAAGCTTTCTTT.

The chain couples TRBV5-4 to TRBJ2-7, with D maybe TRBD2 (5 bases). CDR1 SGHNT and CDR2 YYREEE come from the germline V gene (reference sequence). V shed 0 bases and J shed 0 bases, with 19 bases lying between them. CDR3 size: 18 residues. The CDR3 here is CASSLAGGSSKSSYEQYF. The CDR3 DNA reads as TGTGCCAGCAGCTTGGCTGGCGGGTCCTCGAAGAGCTCCTACGAGCAGTACTTC. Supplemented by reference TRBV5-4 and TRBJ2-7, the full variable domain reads ETGVTQSPTHLIKTRGQQVTLRCSSQSGHNTVSWYQQALGQGPQFIFQYYREEENGRGNFPPRFSGLQFPNYSSELNVNALELDDSALYLCASSLAGGSSKSSYEQYFGPGTRLTVT.

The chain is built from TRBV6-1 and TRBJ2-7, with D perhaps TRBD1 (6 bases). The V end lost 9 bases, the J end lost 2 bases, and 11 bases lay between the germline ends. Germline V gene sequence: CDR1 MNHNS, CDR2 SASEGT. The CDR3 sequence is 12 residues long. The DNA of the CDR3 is TGTGCCAGTAATCAGGGGACCTACGAGCAGTACTTC. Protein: CASNQGTYEQYF.

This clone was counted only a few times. CDR3 DNA sequence: TGTGCCAGCAGCCAAGGGGCGGGCACCCTAACCTACGAGCAGTACTTC. This sequence encodes CASSQGAGTLTYEQYF. The V and J genes are TRBV27 and TRBJ2-7, with D possibly called TRBD1 or TRBD2 (5 bases each). V gave up 6 bases and J gave up 2 bases, with 20 bases separating them. Germline V gives CDR1 MNHEY, CDR2 SMNVEV (reference sequence). There are 16 residues in the CDR3.

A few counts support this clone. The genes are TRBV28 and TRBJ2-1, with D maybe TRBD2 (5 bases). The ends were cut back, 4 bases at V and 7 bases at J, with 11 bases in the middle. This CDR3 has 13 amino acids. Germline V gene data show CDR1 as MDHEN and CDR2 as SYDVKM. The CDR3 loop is CASSSPGSNEQFF. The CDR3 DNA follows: TGTGCCAGCAGTTCCCCGGGATCGAATGAGCAGTTCTTC.

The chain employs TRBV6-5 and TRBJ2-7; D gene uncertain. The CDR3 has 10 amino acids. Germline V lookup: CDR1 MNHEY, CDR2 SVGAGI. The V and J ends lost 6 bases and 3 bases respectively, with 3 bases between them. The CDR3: CASRNYEQYF. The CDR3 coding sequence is TGTGCCAGCAGGAACTACGAGCAGTACTTC.

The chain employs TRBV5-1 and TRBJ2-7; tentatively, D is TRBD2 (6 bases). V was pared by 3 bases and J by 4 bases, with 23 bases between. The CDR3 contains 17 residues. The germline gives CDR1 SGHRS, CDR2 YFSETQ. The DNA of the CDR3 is TGCGCCAGCAGCTCCGGACTAACCAACACAATGAATTACGAGCAGTACTTC. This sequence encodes CASSSGLTNTMNYEQYF. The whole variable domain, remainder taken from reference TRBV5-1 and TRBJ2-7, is KAGVTQTPRYLIKTRGQQVTLSCSPISGHRSVSWYQQTPGQGLQFLFEYFSETQRNKGNFPGRFSGRQFSNSRSEMNVSTLELGDSALYLCASSSGLTNTMNYEQYFGPGTRLTVT.

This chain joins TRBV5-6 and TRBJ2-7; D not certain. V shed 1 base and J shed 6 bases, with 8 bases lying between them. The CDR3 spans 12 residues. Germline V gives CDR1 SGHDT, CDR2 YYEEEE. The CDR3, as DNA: TGTGCCAGCAGCTTGATGGGTTTCGAGCAGTACTTC. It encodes CASSLMGFEQYF.

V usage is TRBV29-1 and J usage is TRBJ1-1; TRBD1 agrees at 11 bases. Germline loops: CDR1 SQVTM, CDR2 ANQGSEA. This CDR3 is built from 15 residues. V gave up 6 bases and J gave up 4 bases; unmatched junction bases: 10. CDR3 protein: CSVEGTGGWSTEAFF. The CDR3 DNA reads TGCAGCGTCGAGGGGACAGGGGGATGGAGCACTGAAGCTTTCTTT.

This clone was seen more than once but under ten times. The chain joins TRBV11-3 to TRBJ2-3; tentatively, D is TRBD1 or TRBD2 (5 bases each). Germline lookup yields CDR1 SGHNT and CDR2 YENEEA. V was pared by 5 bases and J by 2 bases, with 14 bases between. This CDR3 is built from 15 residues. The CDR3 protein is CASSPGTSPTDTQYF. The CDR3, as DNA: TGTGCCAGCAGCCCGGGGACCTCTCCCACAGATACGCAGTATTTT.

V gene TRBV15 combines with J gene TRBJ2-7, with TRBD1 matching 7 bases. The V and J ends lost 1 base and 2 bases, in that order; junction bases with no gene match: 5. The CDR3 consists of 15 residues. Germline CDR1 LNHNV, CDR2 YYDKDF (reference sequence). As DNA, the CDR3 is TGTGCCACCAGCAGAGGACCGGGACAGACCTACGAGCAGTACTTC. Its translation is CATSRGPGQTYEQYF.

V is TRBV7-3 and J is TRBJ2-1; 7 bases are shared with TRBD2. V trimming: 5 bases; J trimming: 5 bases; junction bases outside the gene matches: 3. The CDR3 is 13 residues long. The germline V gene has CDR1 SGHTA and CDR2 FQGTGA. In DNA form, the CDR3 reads TGTGCCAGCAGCCGGGACTATAACAATGAGCAGTTCTTC. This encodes CASSRDYNNEQFF.

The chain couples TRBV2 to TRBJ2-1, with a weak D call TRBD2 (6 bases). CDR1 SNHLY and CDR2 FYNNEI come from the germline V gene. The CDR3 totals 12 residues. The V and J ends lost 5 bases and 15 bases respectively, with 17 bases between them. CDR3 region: CASSRAGKVWFF. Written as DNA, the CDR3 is TGTGCCAGCAGTAGGGCGGGGAAGGTTTGGTTCTTC.

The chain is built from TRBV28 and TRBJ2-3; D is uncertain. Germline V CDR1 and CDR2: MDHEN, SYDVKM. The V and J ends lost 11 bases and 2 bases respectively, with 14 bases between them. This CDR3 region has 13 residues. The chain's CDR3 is CASSGPYTDTQYF. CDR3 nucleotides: TGTGCCTCCTCCGGGCCCTACACAGATACGCAGTATTTT. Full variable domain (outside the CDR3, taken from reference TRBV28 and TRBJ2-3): DVKVTQSSRYLVKRTGEKVFLECVQDMDHENMFWYRQDPGLGLRLIYFSYDVKMKEKGDIPEGYSVSREKKERFSLILESASTNQTSMYLCASSGPYTDTQYFGPGTRLTVL.

CDR3 sequence reads: CASSLGGGTPSTDTQYF. CDR3 nucleotide sequence: TGCGCCAGCAGCTTGGGTGGTGGGACACCTTCCACAGATACGCAGTATTTT. The V gene is TRBV5-1, the J gene TRBJ2-3; D perhaps matches TRBD1 (6 bases). The CDR3 is 17 amino acids. V was trimmed by 0 bases and J by 2 bases, leaving 16 bases between them. Germline-derived CDR1 and CDR2 are SGHRS and YFSETQ.